This T cell receptor (beta chain) came from a study of T cell changes during pregnancy in multiple sclerosis (dated by TCRdb to the late 2010s). In terms of the full investigation: The study looked at changes in the T cell repertoire across pregnancy in women with multiple sclerosis.

Including cysteine and phenylalanine, the CDR3 has 16 amino acids. Only the CDR3 part of the read is kept: 48 bases, read in frame from the first base. The trim is 1 base for V and 0 bases for J, with a gap of 12 bases between the germline ends. The germline V gene specifies SGHNT as CDR1 and YENEEA as CDR2. As concerns this clone: The antigen this receptor binds is unknown. No quality values exist for individual bases; no much larger clone is one base distant.

Library preparation used the immunoSEQ multiplex PCR assay. In its TCRdb copy, this immuneACCESS table keeps in-frame sequences only and misses some clones. Where compared with another copy, unresolved V genes explain less than half of these, and the others have no known cause. In this sample the table shows 85,000 to 120,000 clones, under 95% of which occur a single time. The top ten constitute less than 2% of the sample. The sequenced sample was peripheral blood, obtained before pregnancy. The chain is encoded by TRBV11-3 joined to TRBJ1-1; no D gene is confidently identified. The sequence was collected from a female donor with multiple sclerosis, enrolled in a pregnancy study. This receptor has the CDR3 CASSLVVHQLNTEAFF. The nucleotides are TGTGCCAGCAGCTTAGTAGTCCATCAATTGAACACTGAAGCTTTCTTT. Extended through the reference TRBV11-3 and TRBJ1-1 proteins, this CDR3 yields the full variable domain: EAGVVQSPRYKIIEKKQPVAFWCNPISGHNTLYWYLQNLGQGPELLIRYENEEAVDDSQLPKDRFSAERLKGVDSTLKIQPAELGDSAVYLCASSLVVHQLNTEAFFGQGTRLTVV.